This T cell receptor (beta chain) appears in the sequencing data of a study of shared clonotypes between healthy human individuals. Per the germline V gene, CDR1 is KGHSH and CDR2 is LQKENI. The V and J ends lost 2 bases and 1 base respectively, with 8 bases between them. CDR3 length: 14 residues. Per the original data handling: With immunoSEQ giving junction-only sequences and no quality scores, filtering differed. Assay used: immunoSEQ multiplex PCR; TCRdb lists only in-frame clones, some missing. V and J calls and clone size are those listed in that table; D and trimming were worked out from the DNA. The profile shows about 460,000 clones, 75% to 80% of them singletons.

This chain joins TRBV18 and TRBJ1-1; D unclear. Sequencing was carried out using PBMCs. The receptor's source is a middle-aged woman in good health. Some clones in this sample may be carry-over from other donors' samples. The CDR3 region is CASSPLNGNTEAFF. CDR3 in DNA: TGTGCCAGCTCACCATTGAACGGGAACACTGAAGCTTTCTTT.